This is a list of T cell receptor beta chains from one sample in a study of identical twins. TCRdb used MiXCR to reprocess the 5' RACE reads, holding one entry per CDR3 protein. Among 350,000 to 500,000 distinct CDR3 sequences listed, about a fifth were seen once. Specimen: naive T cells sorted from blood. These receptor sequences come from a man aged 50-60 years in good health. Each CDR3 is given with its conserved first and last residue. The D gene is left open where the match is weak. Clone size is shown for a subset of rows, as once, few, many or a class of expanded clone.

TRBV10-3,TRBD1,TRBJ2-2,-,17,CAISETGTGRDTGELFF
TRBV20-1,-,TRBJ2-7,few,15,CSASLRGLAPYEQYF
TRBV4-3,-,TRBJ2-3,many,15,CASTQRYPSLDTQYF
TRBV24-1,TRBD2,TRBJ2-1,-,13,CATNSGSRNEQFF
TRBV29-1,TRBD1,TRBJ2-5,many,13,CSDLGQGRATQYF
TRBV20-1,-,TRBJ2-7,-,13,CSATPGVLYEQYF
TRBV19,TRBD2,TRBJ2-2,-,16,CASSGVAGGRTGELFF
TRBV7-6,TRBD2,TRBJ2-7,-,18,CASSLGGLAGPDSYEQYF
TRBV7-8,-,TRBJ1-1,-,17,CASSLAGSGSMNTEAFF
TRBV11-2,TRBD1,TRBJ2-5,-,16,CASSQRTGMGSETQYF
TRBV10-3,TRBD1,TRBJ1-2,many,13,CAISRQGNYGYTF
TRBV7-2,-,TRBJ2-3,-,15,CASSLEAVSTDTQYF
TRBV6-5,-,TRBJ1-2,-,15,CASSYRPGRVYGYTF
TRBV30,-,TRBJ1-1,-,11,CAWSQYTEAFF
TRBV7-2,-,TRBJ2-4,-,17,CASSLSQGVLAKNIQYF